A selection of T cell receptor beta chains follows, all from one sample in a study of T cells in Graves' hyperthyroidism and ophthalmopathy. TCRdb called the multiplex PCR reads again in MiXCR, with one record for every CDR3 protein. The table has some 760,000 distinct CDR3 sequences, around 13% seen once. Sequencing was done on a sample of blood. The receptors were sampled from a woman younger than 35 with Graves' hyperthyroidism. CDR3s include the opening cysteine and the closing phenylalanine or tryptophan. D genes are given only for firm matches. Clone sizes are given selectively: once, few, many, or a class where the clone is expanded.

.	TRBD1	TRBJ2-1	TRBV29-1	CSVEGTGGYNEQFF	TGCAGCGTTGAAGGGACAGGGGGTTACAATGAGCAGTTCTTC
many	.	TRBJ2-5	TRBV7-9	CASSFKTEETQYF	TGTGCCAGCAGCTTTAAGACAGAAGAGACCCAGTACTTC
many	.	TRBJ2-3	TRBV7-3	CASSLGQASDTQYF	TGTGCCAGCAGCTTGGGTCAGGCTTCAGATACGCAGTATTTT
few	TRBD1	TRBJ2-7	TRBV30	CAWSTGTGVYEQYF	TGTGCCTGGAGTACGGGGACAGGGGTCTACGAGCAGTACTTC
.	.	TRBJ1-6	TRBV28	CASSLRGAPLHF	TGTGCCAGCAGTTTAAGGGGGGCACCCCTCCACTTT
many	TRBD1	TRBJ2-2	TRBV2	CASTVDRGYSGELFF	TGTGCCAGCACGGTCGACAGGGGCTATAGCGGGGAGCTGTTTTTT
many	.	TRBJ1-2	TRBV12-3/TRBV12-4	CASSPLNPGRRNYGYTF	TGTGCCAGCAGCCCCCTAAACCCGGGACGGCGAAACTATGGCTACACCTTC
.	TRBD1	TRBJ1-2	TRBV10-3	CAIRDRGPLYGYTF	TGTGCCATCAGGGACAGGGGACCCCTCTATGGCTACACCTTC
many	.	TRBJ2-5	TRBV7-9	CASSLVMETQYF	TGTGCCAGCAGCTTAGTAATGGAGACCCAGTACTTC
.	.	TRBJ1-2	TRBV10-3	CAINEAARVSNYGYTF	TGTGCCATCAATGAGGCCGCCAGGGTGTCTAACTATGGCTACACCTTC
many	TRBD1	TRBJ2-4	TRBV5-5	CASSLGDRMLRLGKNIQYF	TGTGCCAGCAGCTTAGGGGACAGGATGCTGAGGTTGGGCAAAAACATTCAGTACTTC
few	TRBD1	TRBJ1-2	TRBV12-3/TRBV12-4	CASTDPRTGLYGYTF	TGTGCCAGCACCGACCCCAGGACAGGGCTCTATGGCTACACCTTC
many	TRBD1	TRBJ2-7	TRBV12-3/TRBV12-4	CASRIGQGASYEQYF	TGTGCCAGCAGAATTGGACAGGGGGCATCCTACGAGCAGTACTTC
many	TRBD2	TRBJ2-1	TRBV11-2	CASSLVPAGGGNEQFF	TGTGCCAGCAGCTTAGTTCCAGCGGGAGGGGGGAATGAGCAGTTCTTC
few	.	TRBJ2-6	TRBV11-3	CASSPGQLAGANVLTF	TGTGCCAGCAGCCCGGGACAACTAGCTGGGGCCAACGTCCTGACTTTC
many	.	TRBJ1-2	TRBV28	CASSIWTPGGSYGYTF	TGTGCCAGCAGTATTTGGACCCCCGGAGGTAGCTATGGCTACACCTTC
.	.	TRBJ1-1	TRBV29-1	CSVGRFEAFF	TGCAGCGTGGGTAGGTTTGAAGCTTTCTTT
many	.	TRBJ2-5	TRBV7-9	CASSTWRGQETQYF	TGTGCCAGCAGCACGTGGCGCGGCCAAGAGACCCAGTACTTC
.	.	TRBJ1-6	TRBV6-1	CASSERVHNSPLHF	TGTGCCAGCAGTGAAAGGGTGCATAATTCACCCCTCCACTTT
many	.	TRBJ2-3	TRBV11-2	CASSPMSRRTDTQYF	TGTGCCAGCAGCCCCATGTCCCGGCGCACAGATACGCAGTATTTT
many	.	TRBJ1-6	TRBV20-1	CSAPLLSYNSPLHF	TGCAGTGCTCCTCTACTCTCCTATAATTCACCCCTCCACTTT
few	.	TRBJ1-5	TRBV6-6	CASSYSPGNQPQHF	TGTGCCAGCAGTTACTCGCCAGGGAATCAGCCCCAGCATTTT
.	.	TRBJ2-7	TRBV9	CASSVSPAGTGNEQYF	TGTGCCAGCAGCGTATCCCCCGCCGGGACTGGAAACGAGCAGTACTTC
.	.	TRBJ1-1	TRBV7-9	CASSLTSGSGKAFF	TGTGCCAGCAGCTTAACGTCGGGCTCCGGGAAAGCTTTCTTT
many	TRBD1	TRBJ1-5	TRBV20-1	CSAIQGEGNQPQHF	TGCAGTGCTATACAGGGGGAGGGCAATCAGCCCCAGCATTTT
many	TRBD1	TRBJ2-7	TRBV30	CAWSPTGGYEQYF	TGTGCCTGGAGTCCAACAGGGGGCTACGAGCAGTACTTC
few	TRBD1	TRBJ1-5	TRBV6-2/TRBV6-3	CASRIQGAKNQPQHF	TGTGCCAGCAGGATACAGGGGGCGAAAAATCAGCCCCAGCATTTT
many	.	TRBJ2-3	TRBV20-1	CSAQKEGWAAGTDTQYF	TGCAGTGCTCAGAAAGAGGGGTGGGCGGCCGGCACAGATACGCAGTATTTT
many	TRBD1	TRBJ1-5	TRBV5-1	CASSLEGTGHQPQHF	TGCGCCAGCAGCTTGGAGGGGACAGGGCATCAGCCCCAGCATTTT
many	.	TRBJ2-3	TRBV11-2	CASSLFSGTDTQYF	TGTGCCAGCAGCCTCTTCTCGGGCACAGATACGCAGTATTTT
many	TRBD1	TRBJ1-5	TRBV28	CASRLPTGGHNQPQHF	TGTGCCAGCAGGCTACCGACAGGGGGGCACAATCAGCCCCAGCATTTT
few	.	TRBJ2-7	TRBV3-1	CASSLRLVSEQYF	TGTGCCAGCAGCCTTCGACTAGTTTCCGAGCAGTACTTC
few	.	TRBJ2-7	TRBV19	CASSLILPTRDIAYEQYF	TGTGCCAGTAGCCTTATTCTACCGACCCGGGACATAGCCTACGAGCAGTACTTC
.	TRBD1	TRBJ2-7	TRBV20-1	CSARGGQIYEQYF	TGCAGTGCTAGAGGGGGACAGATCTACGAGCAGTACTTC
few	.	TRBJ1-2	TRBV24-1	CATSDPTSRGYGYTF	TGTGCCACCAGTGATCCCACATCCCGCGGGTATGGCTACACCTTC
many	.	TRBJ2-3	TRBV20-1	CSASRPVSTDTQYF	TGCAGTGCTAGCCGGCCGGTTAGCACAGATACGCAGTATTTT
many	.	TRBJ2-7	TRBV6-1	CASSDSRVVYEQYF	TGTGCCAGCAGTGACAGCCGTGTCGTCTACGAGCAGTACTTC
.	.	TRBJ1-1	TRBV7-9	CASNQGPTEAFF	TGTGCCAGCAATCAGGGACCAACTGAAGCTTTCTTT
many	TRBD2	TRBJ2-5	TRBV27	CASSRSGGRVQETQYF	TGTGCCAGCAGCCGGTCTGGCGGGAGGGTCCAAGAGACCCAGTACTTC
few	TRBD2	TRBJ2-3	TRBV29-1	CSSSGRGSTDTQYF	TGCAGCTCTTCGGGGAGGGGCAGCACAGATACGCAGTATTTT
few	TRBD1	TRBJ1-1	TRBV5-5	CASSLGASGGTEAFF	TGTGCCAGCAGCCTTGGGGCTTCAGGGGGCACTGAAGCTTTCTTT
many	.	TRBJ1-3	TRBV18	CASSPANPTDSGNTIYF	TGTGCCAGCTCACCTGCCAATCCGACTGACTCTGGAAACACCATATATTTT
many	.	TRBJ1-1	TRBV2	CASKFRVATEAFF	TGTGCCAGCAAGTTCAGGGTCGCGACTGAAGCTTTCTTT
many	TRBD2	TRBJ2-7	TRBV20-1	CSARLAGGASEQYF	TGCAGTGCCAGACTAGCGGGAGGCGCCTCCGAGCAGTACTTC
.	TRBD2	TRBJ2-7	TRBV28	CASSASGRWHEQYF	TGTGCCAGCAGTGCGAGCGGGAGATGGCACGAGCAGTACTTC
.	TRBD2	TRBJ2-7	TRBV18	CASSPGLGRGSTYEQYF	TGTGCCAGCTCACCAGGTTTGGGGAGGGGATCTACCTACGAGCAGTACTTC
.	.	TRBJ1-2	TRBV7-9	CASSLANVFYGYTF	TGTGCCAGCAGCTTAGCGAACGTATTCTATGGCTACACCTTC
many	.	TRBJ2-7	TRBV7-9	CASSFGLSYEQYF	TGTGCCAGCAGCTTCGGGCTCTCCTACGAGCAGTACTTC
.	.	TRBJ2-7	TRBV12-3/TRBV12-4	CASSWAGFYEQYF	TGTGCCAGCAGTTGGGCCGGGTTCTACGAGCAGTACTTC
many	.	TRBJ2-4	TRBV12-3/TRBV12-4	CASSKDRALAKNIQYF	TGTGCCAGCAGCAAGGACAGAGCTTTAGCCAAAAACATTCAGTACTTC
many	TRBD1	TRBJ2-7	TRBV7-2	CASSPGTGGRTYEQYF	TGTGCCAGCAGCCCTGGGACAGGGGGACGCACCTACGAGCAGTACTTC
.	TRBD2	TRBJ2-1	TRBV19	CASSRISGTSGRSSYNEQFF	TGTGCCAGTAGCCGAATCTCGGGGACTAGCGGGAGGAGCTCCTACAATGAGCAGTTCTTC
.	.	TRBJ2-2	TRBV29-1	CSVARDPLTGELFF	TGCAGCGTAGCCCGGGACCCTTTGACCGGGGAGCTGTTTTTT
few	.	TRBJ2-7	TRBV10-2	CASEGTHSYEQYF	TGCGCCAGCGAAGGGACTCACTCCTACGAGCAGTACTTC
.	.	TRBJ1-5	TRBV19	CASSRTAYSNQPQHF	TGTGCCAGTAGTAGGACAGCGTATAGCAATCAGCCCCAGCATTTT